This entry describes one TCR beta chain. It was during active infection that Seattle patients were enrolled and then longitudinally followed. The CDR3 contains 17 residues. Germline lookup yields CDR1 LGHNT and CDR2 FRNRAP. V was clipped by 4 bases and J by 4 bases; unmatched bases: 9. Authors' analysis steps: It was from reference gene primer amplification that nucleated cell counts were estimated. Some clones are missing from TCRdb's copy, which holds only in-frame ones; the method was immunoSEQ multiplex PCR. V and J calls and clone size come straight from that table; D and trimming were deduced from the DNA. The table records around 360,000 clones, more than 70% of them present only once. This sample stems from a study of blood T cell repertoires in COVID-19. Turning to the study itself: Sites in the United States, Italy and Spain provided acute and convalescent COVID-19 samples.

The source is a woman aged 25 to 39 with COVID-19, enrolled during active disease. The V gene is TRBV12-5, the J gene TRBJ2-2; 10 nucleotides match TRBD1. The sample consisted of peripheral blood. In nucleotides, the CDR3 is TGTGCTAGTGGTTGGGTCGGGACAGGGGACCTCACCGGGGAGCTGTTTTTT. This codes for CASGWVGTGDLTGELFF. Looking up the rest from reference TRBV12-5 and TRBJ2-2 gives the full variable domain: DARVTQTPRHKVTEMGQEVTMRCQPILGHNTVFWYRQTMMQGLELLAYFRNRAPLDDSGMPKDRFSAEMPDATLATLKIQPSEPRDSAVYFCASGWVGTGDLTGELFFGEGSRLTVL.